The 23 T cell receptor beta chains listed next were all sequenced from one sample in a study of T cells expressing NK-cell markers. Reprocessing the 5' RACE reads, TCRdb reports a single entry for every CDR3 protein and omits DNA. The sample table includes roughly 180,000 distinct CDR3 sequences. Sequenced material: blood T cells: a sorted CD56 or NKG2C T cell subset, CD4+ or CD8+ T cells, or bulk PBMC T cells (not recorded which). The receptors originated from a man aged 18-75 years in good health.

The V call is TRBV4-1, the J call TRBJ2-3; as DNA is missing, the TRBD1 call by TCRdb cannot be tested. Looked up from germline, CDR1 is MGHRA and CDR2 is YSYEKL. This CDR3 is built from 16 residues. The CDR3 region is CASSQVRGESTDTQYF.

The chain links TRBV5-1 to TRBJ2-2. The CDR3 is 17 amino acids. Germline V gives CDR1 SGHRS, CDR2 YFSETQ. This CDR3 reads CASSLGFGGSNTGELFF.

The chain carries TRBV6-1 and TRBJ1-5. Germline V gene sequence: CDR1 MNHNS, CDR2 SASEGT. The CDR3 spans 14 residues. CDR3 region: CASSDRTSNQPQHF.

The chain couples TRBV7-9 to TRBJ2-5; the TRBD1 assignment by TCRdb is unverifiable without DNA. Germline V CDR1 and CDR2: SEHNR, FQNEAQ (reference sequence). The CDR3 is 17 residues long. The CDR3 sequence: CASSIDRDSFFQETQYF.

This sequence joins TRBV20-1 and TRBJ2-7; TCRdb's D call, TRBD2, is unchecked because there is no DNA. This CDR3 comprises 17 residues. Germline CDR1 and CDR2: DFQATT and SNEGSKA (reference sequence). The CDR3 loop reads CSANGAGGSLFPYEQYF.

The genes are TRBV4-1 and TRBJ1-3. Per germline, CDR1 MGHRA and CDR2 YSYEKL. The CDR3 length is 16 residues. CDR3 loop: CASSQWEGRPGNTIYF.

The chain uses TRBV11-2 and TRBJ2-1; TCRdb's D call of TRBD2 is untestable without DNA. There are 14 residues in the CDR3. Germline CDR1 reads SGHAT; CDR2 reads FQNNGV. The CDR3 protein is CASSPWTSGGEQFF.

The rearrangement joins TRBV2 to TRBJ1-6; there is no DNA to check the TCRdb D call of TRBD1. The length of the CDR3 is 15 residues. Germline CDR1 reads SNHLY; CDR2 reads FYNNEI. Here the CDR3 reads CASSEGQHYNSPLHF.

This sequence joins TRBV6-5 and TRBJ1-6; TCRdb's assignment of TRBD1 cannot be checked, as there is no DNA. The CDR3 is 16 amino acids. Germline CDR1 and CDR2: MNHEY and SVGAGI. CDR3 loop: CASSSRTGGLNSPLHF.

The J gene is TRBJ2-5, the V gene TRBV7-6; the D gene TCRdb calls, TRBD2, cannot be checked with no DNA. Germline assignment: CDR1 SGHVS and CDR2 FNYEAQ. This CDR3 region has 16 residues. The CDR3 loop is CASSLAGGFSQETQYF.

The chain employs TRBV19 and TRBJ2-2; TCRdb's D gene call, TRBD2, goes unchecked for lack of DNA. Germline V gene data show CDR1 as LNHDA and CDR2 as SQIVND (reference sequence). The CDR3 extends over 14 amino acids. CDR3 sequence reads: CASSAGTSSGELFF. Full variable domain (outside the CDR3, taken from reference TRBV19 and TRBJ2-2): DGGITQSPKYLFRKEGQNVTLSCEQNLNHDAMYWYRQDPGQGLRLIYYSQIVNDFQKGDIAEGYSVSREKKESFPLTVTSAQKNPTAFYLCASSAGTSSGELFFGEGSRLTVL.

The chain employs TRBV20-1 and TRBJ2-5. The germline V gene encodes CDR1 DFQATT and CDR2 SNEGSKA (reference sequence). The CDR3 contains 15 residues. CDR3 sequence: CSARGWGLVEETQYF.

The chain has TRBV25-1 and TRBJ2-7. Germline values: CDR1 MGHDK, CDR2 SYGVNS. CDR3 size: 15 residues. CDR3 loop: CASSEDTDYSYEQYF.

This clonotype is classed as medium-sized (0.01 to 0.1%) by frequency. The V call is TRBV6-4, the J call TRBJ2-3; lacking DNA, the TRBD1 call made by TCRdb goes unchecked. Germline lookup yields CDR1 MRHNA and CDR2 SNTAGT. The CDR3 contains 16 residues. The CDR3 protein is CASSDSPGGGTDTQYF.

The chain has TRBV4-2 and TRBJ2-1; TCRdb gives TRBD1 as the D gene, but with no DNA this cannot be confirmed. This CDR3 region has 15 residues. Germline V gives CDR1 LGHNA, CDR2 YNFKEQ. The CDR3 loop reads CASSLASRADNEQFF.

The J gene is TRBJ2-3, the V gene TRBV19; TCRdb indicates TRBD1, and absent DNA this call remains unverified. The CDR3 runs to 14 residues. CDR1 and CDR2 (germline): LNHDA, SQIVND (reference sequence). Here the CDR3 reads CASSPGHSTDTQYF.

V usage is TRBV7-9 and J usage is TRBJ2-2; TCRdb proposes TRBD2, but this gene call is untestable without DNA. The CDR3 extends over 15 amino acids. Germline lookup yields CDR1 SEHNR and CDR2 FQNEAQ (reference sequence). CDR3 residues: CASSRLAGRGGELFF.

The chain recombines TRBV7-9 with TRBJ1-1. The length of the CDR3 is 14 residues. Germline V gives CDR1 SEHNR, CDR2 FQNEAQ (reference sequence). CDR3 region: CASSLAAVNTEAFF.

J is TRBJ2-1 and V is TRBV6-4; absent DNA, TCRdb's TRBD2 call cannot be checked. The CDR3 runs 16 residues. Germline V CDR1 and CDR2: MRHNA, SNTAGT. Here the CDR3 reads CASSPQLAGGLDEQFF.

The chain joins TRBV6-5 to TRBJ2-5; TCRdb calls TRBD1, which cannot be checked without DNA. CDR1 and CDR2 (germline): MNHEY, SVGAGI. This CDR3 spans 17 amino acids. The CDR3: CASSYSGAGPLQETQYF.

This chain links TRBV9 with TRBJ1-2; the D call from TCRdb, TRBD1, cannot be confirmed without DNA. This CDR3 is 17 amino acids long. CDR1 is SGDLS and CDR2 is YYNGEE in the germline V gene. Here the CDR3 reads CASSGTGTVSFIYGYTF.

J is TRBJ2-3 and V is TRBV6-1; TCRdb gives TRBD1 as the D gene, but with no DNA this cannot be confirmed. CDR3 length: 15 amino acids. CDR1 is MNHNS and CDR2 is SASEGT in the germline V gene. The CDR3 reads CASSTRDRDTDTQYF.

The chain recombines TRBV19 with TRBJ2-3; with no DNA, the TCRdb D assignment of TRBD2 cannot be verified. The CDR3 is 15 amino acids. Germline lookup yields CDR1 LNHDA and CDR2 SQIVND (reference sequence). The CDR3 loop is CASSMRAKRTDTQYF.